This T cell receptor beta chain was sequenced for a study of graft-versus-host responses after intestinal transplantation (TCRdb year 2021). About the investigation overall: Recipients received multivisceral, liver-intestinal, or isolated intestinal transplants. Graft-versus-host and host-versus-graft alloreactive T cell clones were tracked in the graft, circulation and bone marrow after intestinal transplantation using bulk TCR-beta CDR3 sequencing. Instead of going to the commercial service, samples from a few later patients were sequenced in-house on an Illumina MiSeq and processed with MiXCR. A peak of at least 4% donor T cells among recipient peripheral blood mononuclear cells was the definition used for donor T cell macrochimerism. Alloreactive clones were identified by sequencing pre-transplant mixed lymphocyte reaction products and comparing them with unstimulated pre-transplant donor and recipient T cells. Every recipient was given anti-thymocyte globulin induction, followed by about three years of maintenance tacrolimus and steroids. The cohort enrolled approximately 24 intestinal transplant recipients, one of whom was a retransplant, and a few patients without pretransplant specimens were excluded. Overall results and qualifications from the work: Early after transplant, peak levels of circulating GvH clones were associated with declines in HvG clones. In patients with donor T cell macrochimerism, the allografts had high GvH to HvG T cell clonal ratios. GvH clones were detected in recipient bone marrow, and some of these GvH clones were observed earlier in ileal mucosa or blood, consistent with an intestinal mucosal origin. The conclusions were limited by the relatively low number and heterogeneity of the intestinal transplant patients.

Library preparation used the immunoSEQ multiplex PCR assay. In most patients, genomic DNA was isolated using the Qiagen DNeasy Blood and Tissue Kit and sent frozen to Adaptive Biotechnologies for TCR sequencing. Adaptive Biotechnologies carried out high-throughput TCR-beta CDR3 sequencing of genomic DNA for most patients. The study's own analysis went as follows. TCR sequencing data for 15 to 20 patients were retrieved from Adaptive's ImmunoSEQ software; a few other patients were processed with MiXCR and VDJtools. CD4 versus CD8 sorting errors were corrected by removing sequences found in both subsets at a frequency ratio below 5:1. Because the origin of CDR3 nucleotide sequences shared between donor and recipient could not be assigned, those sequences were removed. To be classed as alloreactive, a clone needed at least 2-fold expansion over unstimulated cells and a minimum CFSE-low frequency of 0.002% (template counts) or 0.001% (read counts). Clones were considered mappable if detected in sequenced pre-transplant spleen, lymph node, or MLR CFSE-low populations of the donor or recipient. The cumulative frequency of alloreactive clones was calculated as a percentage of all sequences, weighted by copy number. What TCRdb holds here is the immuneACCESS table cut down to in-frame rearrangements. Part of the clones is not present; checked against another copy, under half of the missing clones reflect an unresolved V gene, and the others are unexplained. V, J and clone size were drawn from that table, and D and trimming were deduced from the DNA. Present in this sample are roughly 89,000 clones, about nine tenths of which were seen just once. The biggest ten clones account for over 0.08% of the sample.

Explained via the paper, the time point label denotes: cells obtained before transplantation from donor or recipient. CD3+CD4+ and CD3+CD8+ populations were FACS-sorted from unstimulated pre-transplant donor and recipient cells taken from spleen or lymph nodes. CDR3 length: 14 amino acids, cysteine to phenylalanine. The CDR3 DNA has 42 bases and is translated from base 1. V and J lose 4 bases and 11 bases, and a span of 20 bases separates them. Sequences MGHRA (CDR1) and YSYEKL (CDR2) are obtained from the germline V gene. This clone occurred once. It has no known antigen specificity. Base-call qualities are not available, and no considerably larger clone is one nucleotide away.

The source of this sequence is a human donor who received an intestinal transplant. Sequencing used unstimulated CD4+ T cells sorted from spleen or lymph node cells, obtained before intestinal transplant. The chain couples TRBV4-1 to TRBJ1-1; confidence is insufficient to name the D gene. The DNA sequence is given as TGCGCCAGCAGCCCCATTGGGCGGCGGGATGGGGCTTTCTTT. Translated, this is CASSPIGRRDGAFF.